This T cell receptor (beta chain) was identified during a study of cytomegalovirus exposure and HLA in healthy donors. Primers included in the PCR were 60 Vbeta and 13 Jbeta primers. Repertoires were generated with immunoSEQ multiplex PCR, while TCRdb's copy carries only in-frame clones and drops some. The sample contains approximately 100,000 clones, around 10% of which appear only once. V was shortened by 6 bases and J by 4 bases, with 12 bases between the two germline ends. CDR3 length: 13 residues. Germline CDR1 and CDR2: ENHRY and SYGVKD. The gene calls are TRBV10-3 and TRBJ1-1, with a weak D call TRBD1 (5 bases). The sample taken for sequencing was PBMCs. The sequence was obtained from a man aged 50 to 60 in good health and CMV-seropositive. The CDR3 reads CAIRPQEITEAFF. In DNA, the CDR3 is TGTGCCATCAGGCCACAGGAAATCACTGAAGCTTTCTTT.